The 22 T cell receptor beta chains below were found in one sample sequenced in a study of identical twins. MiXCR, applied by TCRdb to the 5' RACE reads, yields one record per CDR3 protein. Among around 470,000 distinct CDR3 sequences listed, approximately 14% were seen once. In addition, the sample was reused for a study of yellow fever vaccine responses in identical twins.

Sequenced sample: CD4+ T cells sorted from blood. The receptor source for this set is a woman aged 18-35 years in good health.

This clonotype has just a few counts. J is TRBJ2-1 and V is TRBV20-1, with D uncertain. This CDR3 has 14 amino acids. V dropped 6 bases and J dropped 0 bases, with 12 bases sitting between them. Germline V gene data show CDR1 as DFQATT and CDR2 as SNEGSKA (reference sequence). CDR3 amino acids: CSASKAPSYNEQFF. Here the CDR3 DNA reads TGCAGTGCAAGTAAGGCCCCCTCCTACAATGAGCAGTTCTTC.

The chain links TRBV28 to TRBJ1-3, with D perhaps matching TRBD1 (5 bases). The CDR3 covers 17 residues. Germline loops: CDR1 MDHEN, CDR2 SYDVKM. Trimming pared 1 base from V and 0 bases from J, leaving 13 bases between. CDR3 sequence reads: CASSLSGREPSGNTIYF. Written as DNA, the CDR3 is TGTGCCAGCAGTTTATCTGGCAGGGAACCCTCTGGAAACACCATATATTTT.

Only a few counts were recorded for this clonotype. This chain joins TRBV27 and TRBJ1-3, with D hard to call. The germline CDR1 and CDR2 sequences are MNHEY and SMNVEV (reference sequence). V was clipped by 6 bases and J by 8 bases, with 17 bases between them. CDR3 size: 14 residues. CDR3 bases: TGTGCCAGCAGCCCGAGTCGAGGAGGGTACACCATATATTTT. Translating gives CASSPSRGGYTIYF.

This clonotype came up many times. This chain links TRBV24-1 with TRBJ1-2, with TRBD1 as a possible D gene (6 bases). The V end was cut by 4 bases, the J end by 4 bases, with 12 bases between. CDR3 length: 14 residues. Germline loops: CDR1 KGHDR, CDR2 SFDVKD. CDR3 coding DNA: TGTGCCACCAGTGACACGACAGGAGCCTATGGCTACACCTTC. Translating gives CATSDTTGAYGYTF.

This clonotype turned up a few times. The chain joins TRBV12-3 or TRBV12-4 to TRBJ2-2; D not certain. The CDR3 length is 13 residues. Trimming took off 3 bases at V and 7 bases at J, with 9 bases between the two ends. CDR3 sequence: CASSFGVDGELFF. The CDR3 coding sequence is TGTGCCAGCAGTTTTGGGGTGGACGGGGAGCTGTTTTTT.

This chain connects TRBV5-1 to TRBJ2-7, with 8 nucleotides matching TRBD2. This CDR3 comprises 15 residues. Per germline, CDR1 SGHRS and CDR2 YFSETQ. After removal of 0 bases from V and 4 bases from J, the junction contained 6 bases not matched to a gene. In nucleotides, the CDR3 is TGCGCCAGCAGCTTGGCAGGTAGCGGGATATACGAGCAGTACTTC. Its translation: CASSLAGSGIYEQYF.

This clonotype occurred a few times. This rearrangement joins TRBV9 to TRBJ2-5; 9 nucleotides line up with TRBD2. The V gene end was trimmed by 3 bases and the J gene end by 5 bases; junction bases not matched to a gene: 17. This CDR3 region has 18 residues. The germline V gene has CDR1 SGDLS and CDR2 YYNGEE. CDR3: CASSEHFGTSGRYETQYF. CDR3 sequence (DNA): TGTGCCAGCAGCGAACACTTCGGGACAAGCGGGAGGTACGAGACCCAGTACTTC.

The sample holds a few counts of this clonotype. The chain links TRBV4-1 to TRBJ1-1, with a tentative D call TRBD1 (6 bases). The CDR3 length is 17 residues. In germline, CDR1 is MGHRA, CDR2 YSYEKL. Deletions cut 1 base from V and 5 bases from J, with 20 bases between. CDR3 amino acids: CASSQVALTGDGTEAFF. CDR3 DNA: TGCGCCAGCAGCCAAGTAGCCTTGACAGGAGATGGGACTGAAGCTTTCTTT.

The rearrangement uses TRBV5-1 and TRBJ2-1; D unclear. Between the trimmed V and J ends, which lost 6 bases and 4 bases, there was a span of 17 bases. The CDR3 contains 15 residues. The V gene's germline CDR1 is SGHRS and CDR2 YFSETQ. The CDR3 loop is CASTPLRAVYNEQFF. CDR3 in DNA: TGCGCCAGCACCCCTCTTAGGGCAGTTTACAATGAGCAGTTCTTC. Variable domain in full (rest from reference TRBV5-1 and TRBJ2-1): KAGVTQTPRYLIKTRGQQVTLSCSPISGHRSVSWYQQTPGQGLQFLFEYFSETQRNKGNFPGRFSGRQFSNSRSEMNVSTLELGDSALYLCASTPLRAVYNEQFFGPGTRLTVL.

This chain connects TRBV7-2 to TRBJ2-1; 7 bases map to TRBD1. The CDR3 is made up of 15 amino acids. The germline gives CDR1 SGHTA, CDR2 FQGNSA. Unmatched junction bases numbered 2, after V lost 0 bases and J lost 3 bases. CDR3 residues: CASSLAQGFYNEQFF. In DNA, the CDR3 is TGTGCCAGCAGCTTAGCACAGGGGTTCTACAATGAGCAGTTCTTC.

This clonotype was counted a few times. V gene TRBV11-2 combines with J gene TRBJ2-3, with 13 bases fitting TRBD2. This CDR3 spans 18 amino acids. Germline V lookup: CDR1 SGHAT, CDR2 FQNNGV. Trimming at V came to 1 base and at J to 3 bases, leaving 7 bases not matched to a gene. The CDR3 here is CASSLGLAGGGRTDTQYF. DNA of the CDR3: TGTGCCAGCAGCTTAGGACTAGCGGGAGGAGGGAGAACAGATACGCAGTATTTT.

This clonotype was observed a few times. This may arise from a read error, as a much more abundant clone is one base away. This sequence joins TRBV12-3 or TRBV12-4 and TRBJ2-7, with 7 bases that match TRBD1. The V segment lost 5 bases and the J segment 2 bases; nucleotides outside the gene matches: 3. The CDR3 runs to 13 residues. Here the CDR3 DNA reads TGTGCCAGCAGTGGGGACAGTACCTACGAGCAGTACTTC. It is translated as CASSGDSTYEQYF.

This clonotype was recorded a few times. The chain has TRBV4-3 and TRBJ1-5, with 7 bases lining up with TRBD1. Germline V gives CDR1 LGHNA, CDR2 YSLEER. CDR3 length equals 14 residues. Trimming removed 1 base from V and 5 bases from J; junction bases left unmatched: 2. The CDR3 bases are TGCGCCAGCAGCCAAGGGCAGGGGGATCAGCCCCAGCATTTT. Encoded protein: CASSQGQGDQPQHF.

The chain joins TRBV19 to TRBJ1-1, with no clear D. This CDR3 has 15 amino acids. Trimming took off 5 bases at V and 0 bases at J, with 13 bases between the two ends. CDR1 and CDR2 from the germline V gene are LNHDA and SQIVND (reference sequence). The CDR3 spells CASSRSTTMNTEAFF. Written as DNA, the CDR3 is TGTGCCAGTAGTCGCTCCACAACAATGAACACTGAAGCTTTCTTT. Full variable domain (outside the CDR3, taken from reference TRBV19 and TRBJ1-1): DGGITQSPKYLFRKEGQNVTLSCEQNLNHDAMYWYRQDPGQGLRLIYYSQIVNDFQKGDIAEGYSVSREKKESFPLTVTSAQKNPTAFYLCASSRSTTMNTEAFFGQGTRLTVV.

This clonotype was recorded at least ten times. The gene calls are TRBV14 and TRBJ2-5, with D perhaps matching TRBD1 (6 bases). Germline CDR1 SGHDN, CDR2 FVKESK. Trimming stripped 4 bases from V and 5 bases from J, with 11 bases between. The CDR3 sequence is 13 residues long. The chain's CDR3 is CASSPQGFETQYF. CDR3 sequence (DNA): TGTGCCAGCAGCCCACAGGGTTTCGAGACCCAGTACTTC.

The table lists this clonotype with a few counts. The chain couples TRBV14 to TRBJ1-4, with D perhaps matching TRBD1 (5 bases). The V gene lost 3 bases and the J gene lost 2 bases, with 10 bases spanning the gap. Germline CDR1 and CDR2: SGHDN and FVKESK. The CDR3 runs 15 residues. The CDR3 DNA reads as TGTGCCAGCAGCCAGGTTACAGGCACTAATGAAAAACTGTTTTTT. Its translation: CASSQVTGTNEKLFF.

This clonotype was picked up many times. The chain joins TRBV25-1 to TRBJ1-6; D not certain. Germline V lookup: CDR1 MGHDK, CDR2 SYGVNS. The CDR3 has 15 residues. The V end was cut by 4 bases, the J end by 3 bases, with 10 bases between. In DNA form, the CDR3 reads TGTGCCAGCAGTGGCGAGGATTACTATAATTCACCCCTCCACTTT. This gives the protein CASSGEDYYNSPLHF. Filled out from reference TRBV25-1 and TRBJ1-6, the complete variable domain reads EADIYQTPRYLVIGTGKKITLECSQTMGHDKMYWYQQDPGMELHLIHYSYGVNSTEKGDLSSESTVSRIRTEHFPLTLESARPSHTSQYLCASSGEDYYNSPLHFGNGTRLTVT.

This clonotype was picked up a small number of times. The CDR3 reads CASSPSGQGYYTF. CDR3 sequence (DNA): TGTGCCAGCAGCCCCTCGGGACAGGGGTACTACACCTTC. This chain connects TRBV7-3 to TRBJ1-2; 10 bases fit TRBD1. Trimming took 5 bases from V and 10 from J; bases not matched to a gene: 7. CDR1 is SGHTA and CDR2 is FQGTGA in the germline V gene. This CDR3 has 13 residues.

This clonotype occurred many times. J is TRBJ1-6 and V is TRBV12-3 or TRBV12-4; D might be TRBD1 (5 bases). The CDR3 is 14 amino acids. V lost 6 bases and J lost 7, with 13 bases in between. The CDR3 loop reads CASRLGVENSPLHF. The DNA for the CDR3 is TGTGCCAGCAGGCTGGGGGTAGAGAATTCACCCCTCCACTTT.

A few counts support this clonotype. This chain connects TRBV9 to TRBJ2-3, with D maybe TRBD2 (6 bases). V was trimmed by 4 bases and J by 2 bases, leaving 14 bases between them. The CDR3 is made up of 15 amino acids. Germline V gene lookup returns CDR1 SGDLS and CDR2 YYNGEE. CDR3 protein: CASSSAGGNTDTQYF. The CDR3 nucleotides are TGTGCCAGCAGCTCCGCTGGCGGGAACACAGATACGCAGTATTTT.

This chain's CDR3 is CSARSPAGNTQYF. As DNA, the CDR3 is TGCAGTGCTAGATCACCGGCGGGCAATACGCAGTATTTT. The rearrangement links TRBV20-1 to TRBJ2-3; D might be TRBD2 (5 bases). Germline CDR1 is DFQATT and CDR2 is SNEGSKA (reference sequence). The CDR3 has 13 residues. V lost 2 bases and J 7 bases, leaving 13 bases between the germline ends.

This clonotype was counted between two and nine times. The V gene is TRBV6-2 or TRBV6-3, the J gene TRBJ2-1, with TRBD2 identical over 8 bases. J gave up 10 bases and V 7 bases, and 15 bases lay outside the gene matches. Germline CDR1 and CDR2: MNHEY and SVGEGT. The CDR3 is 15 residues long. The CDR3 DNA sequence: TGTGCCAGCATCAGGCGCCGGGAGGGCCACGAGGAGCAGTTCTTC. This encodes CASIRRREGHEEQFF.